The TCR beta chain under discussion was sequenced for a study of blood T cell repertoires in COVID-19. Study-level information: Collection of acute and convalescent COVID-19 samples took place in the United States, Italy and Spain. PBMCs, B-cell-depleted T cells, or T cells provided the cDNA or gDNA that made up the material.

How the authors handled the data: Counts of nucleated cells, estimated from reference gene primer amplification, were obtained. Sequencing was performed with immunoSEQ multiplex PCR; in TCRdb, only in-frame clones are kept and a portion is missing. That table is the source of V, J and clone size, and D and trimming were worked out from the DNA. The sample lists 250,000 or so clones, around 84% occurring once. The CDR3 extends over 15 amino acids. V dropped 9 bases and J dropped 4; count of bases not matched to a gene: 15. Germline-derived CDR1 and CDR2 are SGHDT and YYEEEE. This chain links TRBV5-6 with TRBJ1-2, with 7 nucleotides matching TRBD1. This receptor was obtained from a woman in her forties who had recovered from COVID-19. Specimen: peripheral blood. CDR3 sequence reads: CATKTGKRLTYGYTF. As DNA, the CDR3 is TGTGCCACTAAGACAGGGAAAAGATTAACCTATGGCTACACCTTC.